This T cell receptor (beta chain) originates from a study of blood T cell repertoires in COVID-19. Turning to the study itself: Samples of COVID-19 (acute and convalescent) were obtained from the United States, Italy and Spain.

As handled by the study authors: Amplification of reference gene primers provided the estimated nucleated cell counts. Sequenced by immunoSEQ multiplex PCR; TCRdb stores in-frame clones only, minus some. That table supplies the V and J calls and clone size; D and trimming were determined from the DNA. Of 100,000 to 150,000 clones in the sample, around 82% were seen once. This CDR3 contains 15 residues. Germline V CDR1 and CDR2: SGDLS, YYNGEE. V gave up 4 bases and J gave up 5 bases; unmatched junction bases: 5. Enrolment of Seattle patients took place during active infection, and they were followed longitudinally.

The sample comprised peripheral blood. The chain couples TRBV9 to TRBJ2-1; 11 bases agree with TRBD2. The sequence derives from a young man with COVID-19, enrolled during active disease. The CDR3 spells CASSSTSGGHNEQFF. CDR3 nucleotides: TGTGCCAGCAGCTCCACTAGCGGGGGTCACAATGAGCAGTTCTTC.